Listed here are 16 T cell receptor beta chains from one sample, sequenced in a study of CXCR3-negative and CXCR3-positive naive CD8 T cells. Findings and limits, study-wide: In CXCR3-positive naive cells, the TRB CDR3s were more hydrophobic than in CXCR3-negative naive cells.

The TRB cDNA libraries were prepared by 5' RACE with UMI labels. TCRdb reprocessed the 5' RACE reads and stores each CDR3 protein as one record, lacking DNA. The sample holds under 150,000 distinct CDR3 sequences. Which antigens these TCRs recognize remains unknown. Specimen: naive CXCR3+ CD8+ T cells from blood. The subset was: CD45RO-CCR7+CD27+CD95- naive CD8+ T cells expressing CXCR3 (TNR3+). These receptors originate from a human donor in good health. Some clones in this sample may be carry-over from other donors' samples.

The chain is built from TRBV29-1 and TRBJ1-1; lacking DNA, the TRBD1 call made by TCRdb goes unchecked. Germline CDR1 SQVTM, CDR2 ANQGSEA. CDR3 size: 13 residues. CDR3 protein: CSVQGIMNTEAFF.

The rearrangement joins TRBV7-2 to TRBJ2-5; TCRdb reports TRBD1, a call that lacks DNA to check it against. CDR1 and CDR2 from the germline V gene are SGHTA and FQGNSA. This CDR3 is 16 amino acids long. The CDR3 region is CASSHTDLGARETQYF.

The CDR3 sequence: CASRGSTGSTEAFF. The gene calls are TRBV6-5 and TRBJ1-1. Germline CDR1 reads MNHEY; CDR2 reads SVGAGI. The CDR3 totals 14 residues.

J is TRBJ2-1 and V is TRBV7-9; TCRdb indicates TRBD1, and absent DNA this call remains unverified. The CDR3 length is 16 residues. CDR1 is SEHNR, CDR2 FQNEAQ, per germline (reference sequence). This chain's CDR3 is CASSPRSASVDSEQFF.

The V and J genes are TRBV29-1 and TRBJ1-3; TCRdb calls TRBD1, which cannot be checked without DNA. The CDR3 covers 11 residues. Per germline, CDR1 SQVTM and CDR2 ANQGSEA. This chain's CDR3 is CSALTGNTIYF.

V and J are TRBV5-6 and TRBJ2-3; TCRdb lists TRBD1, though no DNA is available to test this call. The CDR3 covers 15 residues. CDR1 is SGHDT, CDR2 YYEEEE, per germline. This CDR3 reads CASSLAGGGTDTQYF. The whole variable domain, filled in from reference TRBV5-6 and TRBJ2-3, reads DAGVTQSPTHLIKTRGQQVTLRCSPKSGHDTVSWYQQALGQGPQFIFQYYEEEERQRGNFPDRFSGHQFPNYSSELNVNALLLGDSALYLCASSLAGGGTDTQYFGPGTRLTVL.

The chain has TRBV7-9 and TRBJ2-5; TCRdb calls TRBD1, which cannot be checked without DNA. Germline V gives CDR1 SEHNR, CDR2 FQNEAQ (reference sequence). The CDR3 spans 14 residues. The CDR3 reads CASSPRPGGETQYF. Full variable domain (rest looked up from reference TRBV7-9 and TRBJ2-5): DTGVSQNPRHKITKRGQNVTFRCDPISEHNRLYWYRQTLGQGPEFLTYFQNEAQLEKSRLLSDRFSAERPKGSFSTLEIQRTEQGDSAMYLCASSPRPGGETQYFGPGTRLLVL.

The chain employs TRBV29-1 and TRBJ2-2; TCRdb's D gene call, TRBD1, goes unchecked for lack of DNA. CDR1 and CDR2 (germline): SQVTM, ANQGSEA. The CDR3 has 14 amino acids. The chain's CDR3 is CSVVAPANTGELFF.

This chain links TRBV29-1 with TRBJ2-1; TCRdb gives TRBD1 as the D gene, but with no DNA this cannot be confirmed. The CDR3 is 14 residues long. Germline values: CDR1 SQVTM, CDR2 ANQGSEA. The chain's CDR3 is CSVLTGRSINEQFF.

The V call is TRBV27, the J call TRBJ2-7. The CDR3 has 13 residues. Per the germline V gene, CDR1 is MNHEY and CDR2 is SMNVEV (reference sequence). CDR3 residues: CASSLARSYEQYF.

This chain links TRBV28 with TRBJ2-1; TCRdb picks TRBD2, but there is no DNA to check that call. The CDR3 sequence is 14 residues long. Germline V gene data show CDR1 as MDHEN and CDR2 as SYDVKM. The CDR3 protein is CASRSGRHYNEQFF.

The genes are TRBV29-1 and TRBJ2-2; without DNA, the TCRdb call of TRBD1 cannot be checked. This CDR3 contains 13 residues. Germline lookup yields CDR1 SQVTM and CDR2 ANQGSEA. The CDR3 sequence: CSGGLDDTGELFF.

J is TRBJ2-1 and V is TRBV3-1. Germline V gene lookup returns CDR1 LGHDT and CDR2 YNNKEL (reference sequence). The CDR3 is 12 residues long. The CDR3 spells CASSQVDDEQFF.

The V and J genes are TRBV10-3 and TRBJ2-1; absent DNA, TCRdb's TRBD2 call cannot be checked. The CDR3 loop spans 16 amino acids. CDR1 and CDR2 (germline): ENHRY, SYGVKD. This CDR3 reads CAIGTSGGSSYNEQFF.

The chain carries TRBV5-8 and TRBJ2-3. Germline CDR1 reads SGHTS; CDR2 reads YDEGEE. The CDR3 is 13 residues long. CDR3 sequence reads: CASSLRGADTQYF. The full variable domain, with the rest looked up from reference TRBV5-8 and TRBJ2-3, is EAGVTQSPTHLIKTRGQQATLRCSPISGHTSVYWYQQALGLGLQFLLWYDEGEERNRGNFPPRFSGRQFPNYSSELNVNALELEDSALYLCASSLRGADTQYFGPGTRLTVL.

This rearrangement joins TRBV7-3 to TRBJ2-2; TCRdb indicates TRBD2, and absent DNA this call remains unverified. Germline V gives CDR1 SGHTA, CDR2 FQGTGA. The CDR3 covers 14 residues. Here the CDR3 reads CASSPSAYTGELFF.